This T cell receptor (beta chain) derives from a study of T cell responses to AZD1222 COVID-19 vaccine. Study as a whole: Second-dose schedules of about 4 or about 12 weeks were combined. General study results and limits: Just a handful of AZD1222 recipients were seropositive at baseline. Clonal diversity may have been underestimated in mostly white British donors.

The table came from immunoSEQ multiplex PCR; TCRdb's copy has only in-frame clones and leaves some out. The sample contains some 150,000 clones, about 93% of which appear only once. As concerns this clone: The antigen is unknown.

This CDR3 region has 12 residues. Looked up from germline, CDR1 is SEHNR and CDR2 is FQNEAQ (reference sequence). V gave up 8 bases and J gave up 3 bases, with 11 bases separating them. The chain is built from TRBV7-9 and TRBJ2-7; D not resolved. This clonotype originated in an adult in good health. Specimen: peripheral blood, collected on day 0 of AZD1222 vaccination. CDR3 bases: TGTGCCAGCTATTCTTCGGACTACGAGCAGTACTTC. Translated: CASYSSDYEQYF. Complete variable domain (other parts from reference TRBV7-9 and TRBJ2-7): DTGVSQNPRHKITKRGQNVTFRCDPISEHNRLYWYRQTLGQGPEFLTYFQNEAQLEKSRLLSDRFSAERPKGSFSTLEIQRTEQGDSAMYLCASYSSDYEQYFGPGTRLTVT.